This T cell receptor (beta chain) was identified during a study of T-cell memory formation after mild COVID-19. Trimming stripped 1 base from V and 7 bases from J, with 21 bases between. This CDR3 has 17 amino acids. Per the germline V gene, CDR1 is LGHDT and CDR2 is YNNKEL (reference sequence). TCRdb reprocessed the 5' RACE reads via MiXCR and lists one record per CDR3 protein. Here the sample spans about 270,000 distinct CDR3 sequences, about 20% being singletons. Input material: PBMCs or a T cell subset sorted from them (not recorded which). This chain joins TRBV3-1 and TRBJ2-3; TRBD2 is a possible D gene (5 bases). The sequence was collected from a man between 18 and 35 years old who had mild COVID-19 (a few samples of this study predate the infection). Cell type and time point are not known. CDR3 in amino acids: CASSQASSSELTYTQYF. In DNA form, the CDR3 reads TGTGCCAGCAGCCAAGCTAGCAGCAGCGAACTTACCTATACGCAGTATTTT.